These T cell receptor beta chains were read from a single sample in a study of T cell responses to AZD1222 COVID-19 vaccine. Data came from immunoSEQ multiplex PCR; TCRdb stores just in-frame clones and leaves some out. The top ten clones hold 2.5% to 3.5% of a sample with about 120,000 clones, around 92% of them seen once. This sample comprised peripheral blood, obtained on day 0 of AZD1222 vaccination. The receptors stem from an adult in good health. Both conserved end residues are part of each CDR3. Each record gives: clone size, J gene, V gene, CDR3 protein. Size is stated for part of the rows, as once, few or many counts, or as a class when the clone is expanded.

NA,TRBJ1-1,TRBV27,CASSLPLGAPGTEAFF
NA,TRBJ2-1,TRBV5-1,CASSSLPTGNLYNEQFF
few,TRBJ2-3,TRBV30,CAWNGRASGKTSTDTQYF
NA,TRBJ2-5,TRBV4-1,CASRSTVNVETQYF
NA,TRBJ1-2,TRBV2,CASRGTGDRLANYGYTF
NA,TRBJ2-7,TRBV28,CASSLTSGTYEQYF
NA,TRBJ1-5,TRBV28,CASSLTVYSNQPQHF
NA,TRBJ1-5,TRBV28,CASSPPGDRNQPQHF
NA,TRBJ1-2,TRBV5-6,CASSSTLNYGYTF
NA,TRBJ2-7,TRBV5-1,CASSLEPDFFYEQYF
NA,TRBJ2-5,TRBV12-3/TRBV12-4,CASSFIETQYF
once,TRBJ1-2,TRBV28,CASSFEQGRGYTF
NA,TRBJ2-7,TRBV28,CASSPRPTDEQYF
NA,TRBJ1-2,TRBV27,CASKIKTGVGGYGYTF
NA,TRBJ2-3,TRBV3-1/TRBV3-2,CASSQVRASGSIPPRTDTQYF
NA,TRBJ2-1,TRBV6-5,CASSSSDLAGQFF
NA,TRBJ1-1,TRBV9,CASSKAGGTEAFF
NA,TRBJ1-4,TRBV28,CASSLFGDTQKEKLFF
NA,TRBJ1-5,TRBV28,CASSQQGNQPQHF
NA,TRBJ1-3,TRBV29-1,CSVQAGNTIYF
NA,TRBJ2-7,TRBV19,CASSRQAYYEQYF
NA,TRBJ1-2,TRBV7-6,CASSKQGARVYYGYTF
NA,TRBJ2-3,TRBV10-3,CAISVQGSTDTQYF
NA,TRBJ1-1,TRBV19,CASSQQGHTEAFF
NA,TRBJ2-7,TRBV6-4,CASSASGGYEQYF
NA,TRBJ1-2,TRBV10-3,CAISVGSTNYGYTF
once,TRBJ1-1,TRBV27,CASSLGYLNTEAFF
NA,TRBJ2-1,TRBV3-1/TRBV3-2,CASSHLTSGSLDPSDNEQFF
NA,TRBJ1-2,TRBV28,CASSPRRTDYGYTF
NA,TRBJ1-5,TRBV28,CASIPRGNQPQHF
NA,TRBJ2-3,TRBV5-1,CASSFYMESSTDTQYF
NA,TRBJ1-2,TRBV13,CASSLVSNYGYTF
NA,TRBJ2-1,TRBV5-1,CASSLEWGYEQFF
once,TRBJ2-7,TRBV30,CAWRLLTGGGLYEQYF
NA,TRBJ2-7,TRBV19,CASSIDRGGYEQYF
NA,TRBJ1-6,TRBV2,CASSNRQDSPLHF
once,TRBJ1-3,TRBV2,CASRKPDREGKGNTIYF
NA,TRBJ2-2,TRBV11-2,CASSPRTSWGSGELFF
NA,TRBJ1-2,TRBV6-5,CAIRGQGSNGYTF
NA,TRBJ2-2,TRBV5-1,CASRPGQASTGELFF
NA,TRBJ2-7,TRBV2,CASSHLGTLPYEQYF
NA,TRBJ2-1,TRBV5-6,CASTPPRGAGYNEQFF